This T cell receptor (beta chain) was observed in a study of shared clonotypes between healthy human individuals. Study as a whole: Samples came from a couple of female and a few male donors aged 18 to 49. Notes on the study in general: Represented diversity (both genetic and exposure-history) was limited by the small number of donors.

This CDR3 has 16 amino acids. The germline gives CDR1 KGHSH, CDR2 LQKENI. The V and J ends lost 3 bases and 1 base, in that order; junction bases with no gene match: 3. This clone has just one count. Its antigen is still unknown. Several immunoSEQ 96-well plates shared each subset's DNA, each plate a replicate. Clones were read by immunoSEQ multiplex PCR, and TCRdb kept only the in-frame ones, dropping some. The sample records around 2.5 million clones, over 85% being singletons. The sequencing sample was made of naive CD4+ T cells from PBMCs. Regarding subset: CD45RA+ positively selected. The receptor's source is a man aged 18 to 30 in good health. Some clones in this sample may be carry-over from other donors' samples. The chain employs TRBV18 and TRBJ2-4, with 10 positions matching TRBD2. This CDR3 reads CASSPLAGAAKNIQYF. The CDR3 DNA reads TGTGCCAGCTCACCGCTAGCGGGAGCGGCCAAAAACATTCAGTACTTC.